Detailed here is one T cell receptor beta chain. Per the authors' pipeline: Estimated nucleated cell counts came from reference gene primer amplification. This table comes from immunoSEQ multiplex PCR, and its TCRdb copy is limited to in-frame clones, with some not included. V, J and clone size derive from that table, while D and trimming were established from the DNA sequence. The sample shows roughly 350,000 clones, 85% of them seen only once. The data were obtained in a study of blood T cell repertoires in COVID-19. Overall study: Researchers got acute and convalescent COVID-19 samples from the United States, Italy and Spain. T cells, B-cell-depleted T cells, or PBMCs supplied cDNA or gDNA.

This sequence was found in a woman aged 18-30 years with acute or convalescent COVID-19. The sample was peripheral blood.

The CDR3: CASSSEPRASGEKLFF. Written as DNA, the CDR3 is TGCGCCAGCAGCTCGGAACCCAGGGCCTCTGGTGAAAAACTGTTTTTT. The J gene is TRBJ1-4, the V gene TRBV5-1; D possibly corresponds to TRBD1 (5 bases). The germline gives CDR1 SGHRS, CDR2 YFSETQ. Trimming cost V 3 bases and J 7 bases, with 19 bases left between them. The CDR3 sequence is 16 residues long.